This TCR beta chain was found in a study of OX40 agonist ivuxolimab in advanced cancers. Study in general: Eligibility rules accepted prior anti-PD-1, anti-PD-L1 or anti-CTLA-4 therapy, and 40% had some.

Germline CDR1 and CDR2: MDHEN and SYDVKM. J was trimmed by 0 bases and V by 5 bases; bases with no gene match: 6. CDR3 length equals 15 residues. Libraries were prepared by immunoSEQ multiplex PCR; TCRdb keeps only in-frame clonotypes and omits some of them. The repertoire consists of approximately 90,000 clones, with about 90% occurring once and the leading ten covering 1.5% to 2%. This specimen consisted of CD4+ or CD8+ T cells sorted from blood, obtained in a trial of the OX40 agonist ivuxolimab. The TCR comes from an adult with an advanced solid tumor such as melanoma, head and neck, liver or kidney cancer. The V call is TRBV28, the J call TRBJ2-7; 8 nucleotides line up with TRBD1. The CDR3 spells CASSPRTGSSYEQYF. In DNA, the CDR3 is TGTGCCAGCAGTCCTAGGACAGGGAGCTCCTACGAGCAGTACTTC.